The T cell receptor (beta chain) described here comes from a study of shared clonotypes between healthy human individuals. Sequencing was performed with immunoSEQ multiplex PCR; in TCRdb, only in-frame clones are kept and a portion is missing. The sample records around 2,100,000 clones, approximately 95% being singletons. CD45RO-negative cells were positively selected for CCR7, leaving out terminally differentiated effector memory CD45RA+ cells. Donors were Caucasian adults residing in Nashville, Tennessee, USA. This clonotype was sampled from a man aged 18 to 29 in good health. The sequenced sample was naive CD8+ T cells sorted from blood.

The CDR3 DNA is TGTGCCAGCAGTCAAGACAGTCTAAATGAAAAACTGTTTTTT. It codes for CASSQDSLNEKLFF. The chain joins TRBV6-6 to TRBJ1-4; D perhaps matches TRBD1 (5 bases). V lost 5 bases to trimming and J lost 5 bases, with 12 bases between them. This CDR3 region has 14 residues. Germline assignment: CDR1 MNHNY and CDR2 SVGAGI (reference sequence).